Here is one T cell receptor beta chain with its context. This specimen belongs to a study of T-cell reconstitution after alpha-beta-depleted transplantation in children. The ends lost 4 bases at V and 11 bases at J; junction bases unmatched: 11. CDR3 length equals 13 residues. Germline CDR1 and CDR2: SGHRS and YFSETQ. Unique molecular identifiers featured in how the TCRbeta library was prepared. TCRdb recomputed calls from the PCR reads with MiXCR, one row per CDR3 protein. The sample shows 250,000 to 300,000 distinct CDR3 sequences, about a tenth of them seen only once. The clonotype originates from a human donor who donated a stem cell graft to a child with SCID. The material sequenced was PBMCs from the stem cell graft donor, taken from the stem cell graft. This chain joins TRBV5-1 and TRBJ1-2; TRBD1 aligns across 7 bases. The CDR3: CASSEGTEPFYTF. The CDR3 region has the DNA TGCGCCAGCAGCGAAGGGACAGAGCCCTTTTACACCTTC.